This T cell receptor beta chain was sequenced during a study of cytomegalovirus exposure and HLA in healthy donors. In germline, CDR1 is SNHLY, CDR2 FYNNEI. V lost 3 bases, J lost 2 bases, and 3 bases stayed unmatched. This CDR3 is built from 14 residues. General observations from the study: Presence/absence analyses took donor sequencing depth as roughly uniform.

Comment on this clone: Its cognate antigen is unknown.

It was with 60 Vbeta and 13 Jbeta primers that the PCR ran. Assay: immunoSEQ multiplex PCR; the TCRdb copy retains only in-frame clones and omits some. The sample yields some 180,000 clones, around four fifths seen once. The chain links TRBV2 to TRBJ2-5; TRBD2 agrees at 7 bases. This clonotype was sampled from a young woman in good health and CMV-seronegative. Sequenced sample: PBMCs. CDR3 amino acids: CASSDGRTQETQYF. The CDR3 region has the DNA TGTGCCAGCAGTGACGGGAGGACGCAAGAGACCCAGTACTTC.